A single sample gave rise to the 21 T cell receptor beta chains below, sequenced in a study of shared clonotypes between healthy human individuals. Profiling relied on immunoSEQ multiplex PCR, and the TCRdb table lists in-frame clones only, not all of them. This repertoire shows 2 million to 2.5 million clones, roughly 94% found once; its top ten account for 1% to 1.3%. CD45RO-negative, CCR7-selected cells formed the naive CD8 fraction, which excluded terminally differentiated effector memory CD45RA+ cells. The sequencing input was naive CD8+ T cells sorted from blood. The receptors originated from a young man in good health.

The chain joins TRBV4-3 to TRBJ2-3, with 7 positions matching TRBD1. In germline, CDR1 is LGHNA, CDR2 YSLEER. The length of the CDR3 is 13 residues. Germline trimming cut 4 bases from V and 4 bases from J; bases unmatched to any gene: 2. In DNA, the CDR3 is TGCGCCAGCAGCCGGACAGGCTCAGATACGCAGTATTTT. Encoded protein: CASSRTGSDTQYF.

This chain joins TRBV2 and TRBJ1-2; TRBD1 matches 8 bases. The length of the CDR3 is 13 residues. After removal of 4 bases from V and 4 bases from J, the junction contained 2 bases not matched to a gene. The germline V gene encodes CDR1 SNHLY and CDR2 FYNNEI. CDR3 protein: CASSGQGTYGYTF. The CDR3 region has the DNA TGTGCCAGCAGTGGACAGGGGACCTATGGCTACACCTTC. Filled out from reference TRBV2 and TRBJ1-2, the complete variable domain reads EPEVTQTPSHQVTQMGQEVILRCVPISNHLYFYWYRQILGQKVEFLVSFYNNEISEKSEIFDDQFSVERPDGSNFTLKIRSTKLEDSAMYFCASSGQGTYGYTFGSGTRLTVV.

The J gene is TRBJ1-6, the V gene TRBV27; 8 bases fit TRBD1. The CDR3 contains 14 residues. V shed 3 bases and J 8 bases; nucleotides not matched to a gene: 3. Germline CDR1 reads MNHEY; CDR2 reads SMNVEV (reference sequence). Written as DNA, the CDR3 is TGTGCCAGCAGTTTGGCCAGGGGGCATTCACCCCTCCACTTT. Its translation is CASSLARGHSPLHF.

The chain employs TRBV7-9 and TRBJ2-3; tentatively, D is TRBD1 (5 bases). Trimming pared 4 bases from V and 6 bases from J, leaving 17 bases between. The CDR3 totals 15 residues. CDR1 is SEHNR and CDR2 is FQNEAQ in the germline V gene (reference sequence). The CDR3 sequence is CASSSDSYRQDTQYF. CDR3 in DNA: TGTGCCAGCAGCTCTGATAGCTACCGACAGGATACGCAGTATTTT.

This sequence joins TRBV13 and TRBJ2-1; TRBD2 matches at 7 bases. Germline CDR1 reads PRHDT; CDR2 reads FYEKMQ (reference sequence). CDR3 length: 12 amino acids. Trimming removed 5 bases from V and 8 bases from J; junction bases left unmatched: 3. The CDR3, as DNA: TGTGCCAGCAGCCATACTAGCGATGAGCAGTTCTTC. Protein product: CASSHTSDEQFF.

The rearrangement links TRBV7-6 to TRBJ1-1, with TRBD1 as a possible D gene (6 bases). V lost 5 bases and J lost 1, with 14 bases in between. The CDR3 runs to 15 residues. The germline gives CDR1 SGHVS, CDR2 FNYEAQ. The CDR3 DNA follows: TGTGCCAGCAGCCCGGGGGACATTGAGAACACTGAAGCTTTCTTT. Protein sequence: CASSPGDIENTEAFF. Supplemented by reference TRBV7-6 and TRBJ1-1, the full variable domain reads GAGVSQSPRYKVTKRGQDVALRCDPISGHVSLYWYRQALGQGPEFLTYFNYEAQQDKSGLPNDRFSAERPEGSISTLTIQRTEQRDSAMYRCASSPGDIENTEAFFGQGTRLTVV.

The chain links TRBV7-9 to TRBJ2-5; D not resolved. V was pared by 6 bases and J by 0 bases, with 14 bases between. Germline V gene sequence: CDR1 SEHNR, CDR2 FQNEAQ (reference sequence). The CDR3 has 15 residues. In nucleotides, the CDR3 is TGTGCCAGCAGATCCCAACCGGGCCACCAAGAGACCCAGTACTTC. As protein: CASRSQPGHQETQYF. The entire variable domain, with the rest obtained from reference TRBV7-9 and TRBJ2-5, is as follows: DTGVSQNPRHKITKRGQNVTFRCDPISEHNRLYWYRQTLGQGPEFLTYFQNEAQLEKSRLLSDRFSAERPKGSFSTLEIQRTEQGDSAMYLCASRSQPGHQETQYFGPGTRLLVL.

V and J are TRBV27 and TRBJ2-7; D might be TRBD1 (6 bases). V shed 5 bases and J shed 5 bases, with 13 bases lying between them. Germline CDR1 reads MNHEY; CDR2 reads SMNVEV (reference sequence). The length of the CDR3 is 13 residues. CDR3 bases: TGTGCCAGCAGTCCAAATTCAGGGGACGAGCAGTACTTC. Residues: CASSPNSGDEQYF.

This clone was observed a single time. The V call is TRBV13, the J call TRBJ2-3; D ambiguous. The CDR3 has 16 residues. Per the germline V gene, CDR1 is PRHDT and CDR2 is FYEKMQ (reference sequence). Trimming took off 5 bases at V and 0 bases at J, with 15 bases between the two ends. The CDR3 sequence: CASSRSETLSTDTQYF. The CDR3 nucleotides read TGTGCCAGCAGCCGGAGTGAGACTCTAAGCACAGATACGCAGTATTTT.

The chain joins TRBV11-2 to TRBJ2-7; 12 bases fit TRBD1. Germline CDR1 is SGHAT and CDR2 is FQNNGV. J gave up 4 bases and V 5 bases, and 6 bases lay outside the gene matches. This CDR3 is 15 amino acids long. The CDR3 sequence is CASSHPGQGAYEQYF. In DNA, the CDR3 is TGTGCCAGCAGCCATCCGGGACAGGGGGCTTACGAGCAGTACTTC.

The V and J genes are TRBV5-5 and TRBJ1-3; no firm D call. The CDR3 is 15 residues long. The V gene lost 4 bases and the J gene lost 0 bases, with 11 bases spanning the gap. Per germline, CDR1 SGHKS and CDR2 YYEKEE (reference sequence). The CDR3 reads CASSGVPGSGNTIYF. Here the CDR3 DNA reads TGTGCCAGCAGCGGCGTGCCTGGCTCTGGAAACACCATATATTTT.

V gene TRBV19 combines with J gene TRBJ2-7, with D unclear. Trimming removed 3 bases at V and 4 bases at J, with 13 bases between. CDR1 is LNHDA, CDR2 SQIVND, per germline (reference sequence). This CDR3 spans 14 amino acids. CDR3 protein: CASSMKLTGYEQYF. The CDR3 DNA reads TGTGCCAGTAGTATGAAACTCACGGGTTACGAGCAGTACTTC. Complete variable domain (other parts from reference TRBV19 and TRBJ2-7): DGGITQSPKYLFRKEGQNVTLSCEQNLNHDAMYWYRQDPGQGLRLIYYSQIVNDFQKGDIAEGYSVSREKKESFPLTVTSAQKNPTAFYLCASSMKLTGYEQYFGPGTRLTVT.

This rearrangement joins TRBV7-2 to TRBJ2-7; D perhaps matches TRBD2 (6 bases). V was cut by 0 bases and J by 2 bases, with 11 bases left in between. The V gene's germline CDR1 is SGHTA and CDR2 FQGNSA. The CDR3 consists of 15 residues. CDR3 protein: CASSLARDFAYEQYF. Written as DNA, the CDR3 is TGTGCCAGCAGCTTAGCCCGGGACTTCGCCTACGAGCAGTACTTC.

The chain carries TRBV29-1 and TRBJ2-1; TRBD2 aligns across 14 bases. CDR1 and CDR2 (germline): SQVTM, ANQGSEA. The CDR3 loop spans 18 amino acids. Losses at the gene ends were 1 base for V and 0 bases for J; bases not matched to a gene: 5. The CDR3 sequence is CSVEGTSGGTSSYNEQFF. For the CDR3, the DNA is TGCAGCGTTGAAGGGACTAGCGGGGGGACGAGCTCCTACAATGAGCAGTTCTTC.

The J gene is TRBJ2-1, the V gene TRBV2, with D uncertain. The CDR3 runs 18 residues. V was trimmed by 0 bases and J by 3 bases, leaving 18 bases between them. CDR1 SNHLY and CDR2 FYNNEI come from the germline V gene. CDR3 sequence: CASSEAPLGQENYNEQFF. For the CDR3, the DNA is TGTGCCAGCAGTGAAGCGCCCCTAGGGCAGGAGAACTACAATGAGCAGTTCTTC. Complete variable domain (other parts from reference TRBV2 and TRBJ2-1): EPEVTQTPSHQVTQMGQEVILRCVPISNHLYFYWYRQILGQKVEFLVSFYNNEISEKSEIFDDQFSVERPDGSNFTLKIRSTKLEDSAMYFCASSEAPLGQENYNEQFFGPGTRLTVL.

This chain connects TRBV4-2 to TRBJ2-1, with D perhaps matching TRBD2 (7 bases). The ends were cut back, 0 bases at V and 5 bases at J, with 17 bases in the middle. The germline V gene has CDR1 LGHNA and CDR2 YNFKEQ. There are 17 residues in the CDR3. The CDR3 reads CASSQDAPGGENNEQFF. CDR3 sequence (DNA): TGTGCCAGCAGCCAAGACGCCCCGGGGGGCGAAAACAATGAGCAGTTCTTC.

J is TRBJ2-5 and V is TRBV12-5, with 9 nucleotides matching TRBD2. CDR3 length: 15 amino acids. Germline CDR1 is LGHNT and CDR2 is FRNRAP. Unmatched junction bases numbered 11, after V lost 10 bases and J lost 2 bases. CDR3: CATAPWLAGQETQYF. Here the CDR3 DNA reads TGTGCTACCGCTCCCTGGCTAGCGGGGCAAGAGACCCAGTACTTC.

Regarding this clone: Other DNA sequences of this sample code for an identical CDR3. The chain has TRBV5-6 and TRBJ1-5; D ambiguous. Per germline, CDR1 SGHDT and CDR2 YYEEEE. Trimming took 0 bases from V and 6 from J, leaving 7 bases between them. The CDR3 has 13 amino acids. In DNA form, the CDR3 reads TGTGCCAGCAGCTTGGGTAGCGGTCAGCCCCAGCATTTT. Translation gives CASSLGSGQPQHF.

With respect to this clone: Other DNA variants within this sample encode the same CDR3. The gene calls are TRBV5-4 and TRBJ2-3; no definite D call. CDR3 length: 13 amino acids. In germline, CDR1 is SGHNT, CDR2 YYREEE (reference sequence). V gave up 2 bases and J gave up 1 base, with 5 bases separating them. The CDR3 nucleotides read TGTGCCAGCAGCTTCGGAGGCACAGATACGCAGTATTTT. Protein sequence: CASSFGGTDTQYF.

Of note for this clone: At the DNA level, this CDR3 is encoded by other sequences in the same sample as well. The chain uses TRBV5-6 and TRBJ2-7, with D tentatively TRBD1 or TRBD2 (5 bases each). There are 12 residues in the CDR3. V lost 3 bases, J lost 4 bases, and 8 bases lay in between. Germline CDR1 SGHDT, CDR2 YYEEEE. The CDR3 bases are TGTGCCAGCAGCTGGGGGATATACGAGCAGTACTTC. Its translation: CASSWGIYEQYF.

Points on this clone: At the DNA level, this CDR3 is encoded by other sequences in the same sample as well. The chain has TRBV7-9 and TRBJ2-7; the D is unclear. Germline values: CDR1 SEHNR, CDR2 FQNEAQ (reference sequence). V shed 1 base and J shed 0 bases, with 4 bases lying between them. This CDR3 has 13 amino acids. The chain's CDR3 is CASSLVSSYEQYF. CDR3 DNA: TGTGCCAGCAGCTTAGTTAGCTCCTACGAGCAGTACTTC.